This T cell receptor (beta chain) is drawn from a study of T cells in Graves' hyperthyroidism and ophthalmopathy (dated by TCRdb to between 2018 and 2020). Turning to the overall study: Peripheral blood samples were taken at the time of initial diagnosis, prior to any treatment. To identify TCR V-J signatures that set the groups apart, the researchers used a discovery cohort of 100 patients, made up of about 44 with Graves' ophthalmopathy and some 56 with stable Graves' hyperthyroidism. An independent validation cohort of about 20 hyperthyroidism patients and about 15 patients who later progressed to ophthalmopathy tested prospective prediction of ophthalmopathy. The roughly 91 discovery patients were randomly split 7:3 into training and test sets. Thyroid tissue and blood T-cell repertoires from several Graves' hyperthyroidism patients were also compared in the study. After sampling, hyperthyroidism patients received methimazole starting at 30 mg daily, and ophthalmopathy patients received high-dose intravenous methylprednisolone. The paper reports TCR Vbeta CDR3 sequencing of over 130 peripheral blood samples: under 45 ophthalmopathy, fewer than 80 hyperthyroidism and around 17 progressor patients.

The paper as a whole reports these results and caveats: During validation, the model predicted progression to ophthalmopathy a median of roughly 7.1 months ahead of onset, with approximately 71% sensitivity and less than 85% specificity. No statistical method was used to set the sample size in advance, and investigators knew the group allocation. A model built on a 13 V-J signature distinguished ophthalmopathy from stable hyperthyroidism, reaching about 88% sensitivity and around 81% specificity in cross-validation and 80%/75% in testing. Most expanded thyroid clonotypes (frequency above 0.001) were also found in blood, which suggests that blood repertoires may mirror thyroid immune responses.

This clonotype was seen many times. What antigen it recognizes has not been identified. Qualities for individual bases were not recorded, and no much larger clone is one base off. A patient counted as having stable Graves' hyperthyroidism if no progression to ophthalmopathy occurred over 18 months of follow-up. Hyperthyroidism patients were newly diagnosed, had a disease duration of under 2 months, and were aged 18 to 65 years. Exclusion was applied to patients with uncontrolled infections, other autoimmune diseases, pregnancy or lactation. Diagnoses were established on the basis of clinical symptoms, serum thyroxine and TRAb, thyroid ultrasound, and orbital computed tomography. Ficoll-Paque density gradient centrifugation was used to isolate PBMCs from 8.5 to 10 ml of fresh peripheral blood. Total RNA was extracted with Trizol reagent, and quality was checked on an Agilent 2100 Bioanalyzer. V is cut back by 5 bases and J by 2 bases, with 6 bases in the junction unmatched. In the germline V gene, CDR1 corresponds to SGHTA and CDR2 to FQGTGA. The CDR3 runs 15 residues from the cysteine to the phenylalanine. CDR3 DNA only is kept here, 45 bases in frame from base 1.

The TCR beta CDR3 regions were amplified from RNA transcripts. For the first round of RT-PCR on the TCR CDR3, the HTBI primer set was used together with the Qiagen OneStep RT-PCR kit. Libraries were constructed in a second round of multiplex PCR, after which size selection and purification were performed. Paired-end sequencing of the libraries was performed with 100 bp reads on an Illumina HiSeq2000. The authors' pipeline ran thus. SOAPnuke was used to process the raw data, with reads discarded if the reads contained adapters or uncalled bases, had a mean Phred below 15, or lacked an exact constant-primer or identifier match. High-quality paired reads were merged with COPE v1.2.5, and unique nucleotide sequences were defined as clonotypes. MiTCR v1.1 was used to align clonotypes to the IMGT TRBV, TRBD and TRBJ reference segments. The analysis was restricted to V-J combinations with a frequency above 0.0001, which together covered just over 99% of the repertoires. The TCS score was defined as F50 (clonal expansion) divided by E x V (chaos), with BLOSUM62-based TCRdist calculated between CDR3 peptides within each V-J. Welch's t-statistics and random forest reduced some 510 V-J features to roughly 13, which were used in a naive Bayes classifier (R e1071). TCRdb reanalyzed the raw reads on its own, using fastp at Q25 for trimming and MiXCR for clone calling, and kept in-frame beta chains. Rows merge per CDR3 protein into single entries with the most common DNA and genes. For this entry, the V and J calls and clone size follow TCRdb and not the study's own pipeline. The sample records 600,000 or so distinct CDR3 sequences, roughly 15% of which are singletons. 3% to 4.5% of the sample lies in the top ten.

The clonotype comes from a woman aged 25-40 years with Graves' hyperthyroidism. The V gene is TRBV7-3 and the J gene is TRBJ2-1; the central 7 bases match TRBD2. Source material: blood. The CDR3: CASSRRAGAYNEQFF. The nucleotides read TGTGCCAGCAGCCGCCGCGCGGGAGCCTACAATGAGCAGTTCTTC.